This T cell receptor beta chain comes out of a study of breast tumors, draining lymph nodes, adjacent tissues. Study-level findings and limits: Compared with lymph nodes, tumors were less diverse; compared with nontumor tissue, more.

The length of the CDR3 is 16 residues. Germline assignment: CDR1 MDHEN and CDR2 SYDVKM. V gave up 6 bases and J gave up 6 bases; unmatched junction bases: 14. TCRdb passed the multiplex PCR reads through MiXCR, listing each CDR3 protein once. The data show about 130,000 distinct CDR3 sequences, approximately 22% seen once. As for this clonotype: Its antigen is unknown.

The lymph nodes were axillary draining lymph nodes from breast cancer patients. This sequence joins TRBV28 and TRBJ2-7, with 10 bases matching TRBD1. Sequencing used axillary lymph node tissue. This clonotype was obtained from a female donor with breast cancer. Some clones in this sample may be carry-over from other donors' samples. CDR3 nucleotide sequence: TGTGCCAGCAGGAGGGTACCGGGACAGGGGACTAGCGAGCAGTACTTC. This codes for CASRRVPGQGTSEQYF.